Described below is a single T cell receptor beta chain sequence and its context. As yet, its antigen is unknown. This record belongs to a study of cytomegalovirus exposure and HLA in healthy donors. Findings of the study overall: The investigators catalogued under 200 TCR beta chains as cytomegalovirus-associated.

The V gene's germline CDR1 is LNHDA and CDR2 SQIVND (reference sequence). The CDR3 runs to 13 residues. The J segment lost 12 bases and the V segment lost 5 bases, leaving 9 bases of the junction unmatched. Use of 60 Vbeta and 13 Jbeta primers characterized the PCR. Generated by immunoSEQ multiplex PCR, the TCRdb table keeps only in-frame clones and is missing some. The sample includes about 61,000 clones, roughly 90% of them seen just once. The clonotype comes from a man younger than 40 in good health and CMV-seropositive. Sample: PBMCs. The gene calls are TRBV19 and TRBJ2-1; 8 nucleotides line up with TRBD1. The CDR3 DNA follows: TGTGCCAGTAGTGGGGGACAGGTTGGTGGGCAGTTCTTC. Its protein product is CASSGGQVGGQFF.